These T cell receptor beta chains were read from a single sample in a study of early T cells in non-severe SARS-CoV-2 infection. TCRdb fed the 5' RACE reads into MiXCR, producing one record per CDR3 protein. The repertoire holds tens of thousands of distinct CDR3 sequences, 10% to 12% seen once, with approximately 12% in the top ten. Sequences were derived from whole blood, sampled at baseline. The receptor source for this set is an adult who was a healthcare worker with PCR-confirmed SARS-CoV-2 infection or an uninfected control (not recorded which). Both conserved end residues are part of each CDR3. D genes are given only for firm matches. Clone size is shown for a subset of rows, as once, few, many or a class of expanded clone.

cdr3_aa: CSVGDGTHYEQYF
cdr3_nt: TGCAGCGTTGGTGACGGGACACATTACGAGCAGTACTTC
j_call: TRBJ2-7
d_call: -
v_call: TRBV29-1
clone_size: few

cdr3_aa: CASSPPGLAGLSTDTQYF
cdr3_nt: TGTGCCAGCAGTCCTCCGGGACTAGCGGGGCTCAGCACAGATACGCAGTATTTT
j_call: TRBJ2-3
d_call: TRBD2
v_call: TRBV12-3/TRBV12-4
clone_size: -

cdr3_aa: CSVGHDRNTEAFF
cdr3_nt: TGCAGCGTTGGTCACGACAGGAACACTGAAGCTTTCTTT
j_call: TRBJ1-1
d_call: -
v_call: TRBV29-1
clone_size: many

cdr3_aa: CSAYRSENSYEQYF
cdr3_nt: TGCAGTGCGTACAGGTCCGAAAACTCCTACGAGCAGTACTTC
j_call: TRBJ2-7
d_call: -
v_call: TRBV20-1
clone_size: -

cdr3_aa: CASSMGGTPTYEQYF
cdr3_nt: TGCGCCAGCAGCATGGGAGGGACGCCGACCTACGAGCAGTACTTC
j_call: TRBJ2-7
d_call: TRBD2
v_call: TRBV5-1
clone_size: few

cdr3_aa: CASARGNTGELFF
cdr3_nt: TGTGCCAGCGCCAGGGGAAACACCGGGGAGCTGTTTTTT
j_call: TRBJ2-2
d_call: -
v_call: TRBV3-1
clone_size: few

cdr3_aa: CASSSTPGQNYEQYF
cdr3_nt: TGTGCCAGCAGCTCAACCCCGGGACAGAACTACGAGCAGTACTTC
j_call: TRBJ2-7
d_call: TRBD1
v_call: TRBV7-2
clone_size: -

cdr3_aa: CASSLEGLTLSSYNEQFF
cdr3_nt: TGTGCCAGCAGCTTAGAGGGCTTGACCTTAAGCTCCTACAATGAGCAGTTCTTC
j_call: TRBJ2-1
d_call: -
v_call: TRBV7-2
clone_size: -

cdr3_aa: CASSWTGEMAEAFF
cdr3_nt: TGTGCCAGCAGTTGGACAGGGGAGATGGCTGAAGCTTTCTTT
j_call: TRBJ1-1
d_call: TRBD1
v_call: TRBV28
clone_size: -

cdr3_aa: CASSLARVTDTQYF
cdr3_nt: TGTGCCAGCAGCTTGGCCAGGGTCACAGATACGCAGTATTTT
j_call: TRBJ2-3
d_call: -
v_call: TRBV7-9
clone_size: -

cdr3_aa: CSARTYSSYEQYF
cdr3_nt: TGCAGCGCTCGGACCTACAGCTCCTACGAGCAGTACTTC
j_call: TRBJ2-7
d_call: -
v_call: TRBV29-1
clone_size: few

cdr3_aa: CSARAEVAPSNQPQHF
cdr3_nt: TGCAGTGCTAGAGCGGAGGTGGCGCCGAGCAATCAGCCCCAGCATTTT
j_call: TRBJ1-5
d_call: -
v_call: TRBV20-1
clone_size: few

cdr3_aa: CASSPPEASYNEQFF
cdr3_nt: TGTGCCAGCAGCCCCCCTGAGGCCTCCTACAATGAGCAGTTCTTC
j_call: TRBJ2-1
d_call: -
v_call: TRBV28
clone_size: many

cdr3_aa: CSALPAQGHTEAFF
cdr3_nt: TGCAGTGCTCTCCCCGCGCAGGGACACACTGAAGCTTTCTTT
j_call: TRBJ1-1
d_call: -
v_call: TRBV20-1
clone_size: many

cdr3_aa: CASSPTGGPDTQYF
cdr3_nt: TGTGCCAGCAGCCCCACGGGTGGCCCCGATACGCAGTATTTT
j_call: TRBJ2-3
d_call: -
v_call: TRBV7-9
clone_size: -

cdr3_aa: CASSASGGRSYEQYF
cdr3_nt: TGTGCCAGCAGCGCCTCCGGAGGGCGATCCTACGAGCAGTACTTC
j_call: TRBJ2-7
d_call: -
v_call: TRBV7-3
clone_size: -

cdr3_aa: CASRMGGTTDTQYF
cdr3_nt: TGTGCCAGTAGGATGGGGGGGACTACAGATACGCAGTATTTT
j_call: TRBJ2-3
d_call: TRBD2
v_call: TRBV19
clone_size: -

cdr3_aa: CATSGGANTEAFF
cdr3_nt: TGTGCCACCAGCGGGGGGGCGAACACTGAAGCTTTCTTT
j_call: TRBJ1-1
d_call: -
v_call: TRBV15
clone_size: -